This T cell receptor beta chain was sequenced in a study of T cell repertoires in cytomegalovirus infection. TCRdb independently ran MiXCR on the reads; one entry per CDR3 protein. The table shows 700,000 to 950,000 distinct CDR3 sequences, with about 33% occurring only once. Trimming stripped 3 bases from V and 4 bases from J, with 9 bases between. CDR1 and CDR2 from the germline V gene are MNHEY and SMNVEV (reference sequence). The CDR3 spans 13 residues. Regarding this clonotype: The antigen is not known.

The origin of this receptor is a human donor in good health (CMV status not recorded). Some clones in this sample may be carry-over from other donors' samples. This material consisted of cultured CD8+ T cells from PBMCs, taken from culture after CMV antigen stimulation. The chain uses TRBV27 and TRBJ1-2; D unclear. CDR3 in DNA: TGTGCCAGCAGTTTCCACAACCTCTATGGCTACACCTTC. This gives the protein CASSFHNLYGYTF.